Following are 14 T cell receptor beta chains from one sample sequenced in a study of blood T cell repertoires in COVID-19. TCRdb's table, derived via immunoSEQ multiplex PCR, lists solely in-frame clones and lacks some. The table shows around 350,000 clones, with 85% to 90% occurring only once. Sample: peripheral blood. The receptors shown here come from a human donor in a cohort sampled during active COVID-19.

V gene TRBV4-1 combines with J gene TRBJ2-1, with a possible D match to TRBD2 (5 bases). Trimming left V 6 bases short and J 8 bases short, with 17 bases between. CDR3 length: 14 residues. In germline, CDR1 is MGHRA, CDR2 YSYEKL. CDR3 sequence reads: CASRVEAMGDEQFF. As DNA, the CDR3 is TGCGCCAGCAGAGTGGAGGCAATGGGTGATGAGCAGTTCTTC.

This CDR3 is CASSGGQGNEQFF. The CDR3 DNA reads TGTGCCAGCAGTGGAGGACAGGGGAATGAGCAGTTCTTC. V and J are TRBV7-9 and TRBJ2-1; TRBD1 matches 9 bases. CDR1 and CDR2 (germline): SEHNR, FQNEAQ (reference sequence). CDR3 length equals 13 residues. The J segment lost 7 bases and the V segment lost 6 bases, leaving 4 bases of the junction unmatched.

This clone was seen just once. The chain recombines TRBV7-2 with TRBJ1-4; no reliable D call. This CDR3 has 12 amino acids. Deletions cut 4 bases from V and 7 bases from J, with 7 bases between. CDR1 is SGHTA, CDR2 FQGNSA, per germline. CDR3 sequence (DNA): TGTGCCAGCAGCTCCTTCTCTGAAAAACTGTTTTTT. It codes for CASSSFSEKLFF.

The CDR3 spells CASSYDTNTEAFF. Here the CDR3 DNA reads TGCGCCAGCAGCTACGACACAAACACTGAAGCTTTCTTT. The J gene is TRBJ1-1, the V gene TRBV5-1; D gene unclear. This CDR3 has 13 amino acids. V shed 3 bases and J shed 2 bases, with 8 bases lying between them. CDR1 and CDR2 from the germline V gene are SGHRS and YFSETQ.

The chain combines TRBV7-9 with TRBJ2-1, with 14 bases lining up with TRBD2. The CDR3 sequence is 17 residues long. Trimming cost V 7 bases and J 2 bases; bases outside gene matches: 7. CDR1 is SEHNR, CDR2 FQNEAQ, per germline (reference sequence). The CDR3 here is CASTTTSGRATYNEQFF. As DNA, the CDR3 is TGTGCCAGCACTACGACTAGCGGGAGGGCGACCTACAATGAGCAGTTCTTC.

The chain recombines TRBV20-1 with TRBJ1-1, with D uncertain. The germline V gene has CDR1 DFQATT and CDR2 SNEGSKA (reference sequence). The CDR3 length is 14 residues. V dropped 6 bases and J dropped 0 bases, with 14 bases sitting between them. CDR3 coding DNA: TGCAGTGCAAGTCGGGGTACGGTGAACACTGAAGCTTTCTTT. Amino acid sequence: CSASRGTVNTEAFF.

The V gene is TRBV30, the J gene TRBJ2-3; the match to TRBD2 covers 11 bases. The length of the CDR3 is 14 residues. The J segment lost 10 bases and the V segment lost 8 bases, leaving 14 bases of the junction unmatched. Germline CDR1 is GTSNPN and CDR2 is SVGIG (reference sequence). The CDR3 coding sequence is TGTGCCACGGGGTCTAGCGGGGGGATAACTCCGCAGTATTTT. It translates to CATGSSGGITPQYF.

The chain joins TRBV7-2 to TRBJ1-5; D is possibly TRBD1 (6 bases). CDR3 length: 14 amino acids. Trimming left V 1 base short and J 7 bases short, with 11 bases between. Germline lookup yields CDR1 SGHTA and CDR2 FQGNSA. The CDR3 nucleotides are TGTGCCAGCAGCTTAGGTGGGGGGGCCCAGCCCCAGCATTTT. This sequence encodes CASSLGGGAQPQHF.

The chain combines TRBV3-1 (or the pseudogene TRBV3-2) with TRBJ2-7, with 7 nucleotides matching TRBD2. This CDR3 spans 16 amino acids. Germline loops: CDR1 LGHDT, CDR2 YNNKEL (reference sequence). Unmatched junction bases numbered 16, after V lost 4 bases and J lost 7 bases. In DNA, the CDR3 is TGTGCCAGCAGCCGAGACGCGGGAGTCGCGGGGAATGAGCAGTACTTC. This encodes CASSRDAGVAGNEQYF.

The chain is built from TRBV20-1 and TRBJ2-1, with 8 bases lining up with TRBD2. The CDR3 runs 14 residues. V gave up 3 bases and J gave up 6 bases; unmatched junction bases: 7. Germline lookup yields CDR1 DFQATT and CDR2 SNEGSKA (reference sequence). In DNA, the CDR3 is TGCAGTGCTAGTGACGGGAGGGCCCCCAATGAGCAGTTCTTC. Its translation is CSASDGRAPNEQFF.

The V and J genes are TRBV14 and TRBJ2-2; 9 nucleotides match TRBD1. Germline lookup yields CDR1 SGHDN and CDR2 FVKESK. The CDR3 extends over 18 amino acids. The V segment lost 0 bases and the J segment 2 bases; nucleotides outside the gene matches: 7. The CDR3 reads CASSQDLPDRGNTGELFF. The CDR3 region has the DNA TGTGCCAGCAGCCAAGACCTCCCGGACAGGGGAAACACCGGGGAGCTGTTTTTT.

The chain's CDR3 is CASSLGTASGNTIYF. CDR3 in DNA: TGTGCCAGCAGCTTGGGGACAGCCTCTGGAAACACCATATATTTT. The chain is built from TRBV5-5 and TRBJ1-3; TRBD1 might be the D (6 bases). The ends were cut back, 0 bases at V and 0 bases at J, with 7 bases in the middle. The germline gives CDR1 SGHKS, CDR2 YYEKEE (reference sequence). The CDR3 consists of 15 residues. The complete variable domain, with remaining parts taken from reference TRBV5-5 and TRBJ1-3, reads DAGVTQSPTHLIKTRGQQVTLRCSPISGHKSVSWYQQVLGQGPQFIFQYYEKEERGRGNFPDRFSARQFPNYSSELNVNALLLGDSALYLCASSLGTASGNTIYFGEGSWLTVV.

The V gene is TRBV18, the J gene TRBJ1-1, with 7 bases aligning to TRBD1. The junction had 3 bases not matched to a gene; V was cut back by 4 bases and J by 1 base. Looked up from germline, CDR1 is KGHSH and CDR2 is LQKENI. The CDR3 is made up of 14 amino acids. Written as DNA, the CDR3 is TGTGCCAGCTCACTTCAGGGGGAGAACACTGAAGCTTTCTTT. Protein product: CASSLQGENTEAFF.

J is TRBJ2-1 and V is TRBV9; D gene uncertain. CDR3 length: 14 amino acids. The germline V gene has CDR1 SGDLS and CDR2 YYNGEE. V shed 4 bases and J shed 6 bases, with 14 bases lying between them. CDR3 amino acids: CASSFIAQGNEQFF. The CDR3, as DNA: TGTGCCAGCAGCTTTATAGCTCAAGGCAATGAGCAGTTCTTC. The variable domain in full, with the rest retrieved from reference TRBV9 and TRBJ2-1, is DSGVTQTPKHLITATGQRVTLRCSPRSGDLSVYWYQQSLDQGLQFLIQYYNGEERAKGNILERFSAQQFPDLHSELNLSSLELGDSALYFCASSFIAQGNEQFFGPGTRLTVL.